These 29 T cell receptor beta chains were sequenced from one sample in a study of blood T cells in healthy people across ages. It was with a sample-barcoded 5' primer and a J-beta primer mix that a second PCR of about 6 to 12 cycles was run. Using its own MiXCR run on the 5' RACE reads, TCRdb lists one record per CDR3 protein. The top ten clones hold 15% to 20% of a sample with under 1,000,000 distinct CDR3 sequences, 46% of them seen once. What was sequenced was blood. Source of these receptors: a man older than 75 in good health.

J is TRBJ2-1 and V is TRBV2; possibly TRBD2 for D (5 bases). V shed 5 bases and J shed 8 bases, with 16 bases lying between them. This CDR3 contains 14 residues. In germline, CDR1 is SNHLY, CDR2 FYNNEI. CDR3 protein: CASSSGIPGDEQFF. The CDR3 DNA reads TGTGCCAGCAGTTCCGGGATACCGGGCGATGAGCAGTTCTTC.

This clonotype occurred a few times. The chain couples TRBV20-1 to TRBJ1-2; the match to TRBD1 covers 10 bases. CDR1 and CDR2 (germline): DFQATT, SNEGSKA (reference sequence). There are 15 residues in the CDR3. V lost 6 bases and J lost 4; bases outside the gene matches: 11. CDR3 in amino acids: CSATGTGELIYGYTF. The CDR3 DNA reads TGCAGTGCCACCGGGACAGGGGAGTTGATCTATGGCTACACCTTC.

Points on this clonotype: This clone may be a read error of a much larger clone one base away. V and J are TRBV7-6 and TRBJ2-5, with D perhaps matching TRBD2 (5 bases). This CDR3 has 16 amino acids. The V gene's germline CDR1 is SGHVS and CDR2 FNYEAQ. CDR3 nucleotides: TGTGCCAGCAGCCTAGCTGGTGAGTTCGCGGGCGATGAGCAGTACTTC. Amino acid sequence: CASSLAGEFAGDEQYF.

The chain has TRBV29-1 and TRBJ2-3, with D possibly being TRBD1 or TRBD2 (6 bases each). Germline V gene sequence: CDR1 SQVTM, CDR2 ANQGSEA. V was clipped by 4 bases and J by 4 bases, with 15 bases between them. The CDR3 totals 14 residues. This CDR3 reads CSVVGGRIADTQYF. The CDR3 bases are TGCAGCGTTGTCGGGGGCAGGATCGCAGATACGCAGTATTTT.

This chain uses TRBV7-9 with TRBJ2-5; no reliable D call. V was trimmed by 11 bases and J by 3 bases, leaving 10 bases between them. The CDR3 length is 11 residues. Germline V gives CDR1 SEHNR, CDR2 FQNEAQ (reference sequence). The CDR3 spells CAGTPEETQYF. The DNA for the CDR3 is TGTGCCGGCACCCCGGAAGAGACCCAGTACTTC.

This clonotype was recorded a few times. This chain joins TRBV6-2 or TRBV6-3 and TRBJ1-5, with D perhaps matching TRBD1 (6 bases). Trimming shortened V by 6 bases and J by 1 base, and 13 bases separated the two germline ends. Germline-derived CDR1 and CDR2 are MNHEY and SVGEGT. This CDR3 contains 15 residues. As DNA, the CDR3 is TGTGCCAGCAGCCCCGGACAGCCAAGCAATCAGCCCCAGCATTTT. Protein sequence: CASSPGQPSNQPQHF.

The sample holds one count of this clonotype. V usage is TRBV29-1 and J usage is TRBJ2-7, with TRBD2 matching 11 bases. The CDR3 is 12 residues long. Germline CDR1 SQVTM, CDR2 ANQGSEA. The ends lost 6 bases at V and 12 bases at J; junction bases unmatched: 10. The CDR3 loop is CSVLTSGSVGYF. The CDR3 DNA reads as TGCAGCGTCCTCACTAGCGGGAGTGTAGGGTACTTC.

There are a few counts of this clonotype. J is TRBJ2-3 and V is TRBV5-1; D remains ambiguous. This CDR3 has 15 residues. Per the germline V gene, CDR1 is SGHRS and CDR2 is YFSETQ. Trimming removed 2 bases from V and 6 bases from J, with 16 bases in between. This chain's CDR3 is CASSLDPSPEDTQYF. CDR3 coding DNA: TGCGCCAGCAGCTTAGACCCGTCTCCGGAGGATACGCAGTATTTT. Full variable domain (missing parts from reference TRBV5-1 and TRBJ2-3): KAGVTQTPRYLIKTRGQQVTLSCSPISGHRSVSWYQQTPGQGLQFLFEYFSETQRNKGNFPGRFSGRQFSNSRSEMNVSTLELGDSALYLCASSLDPSPEDTQYFGPGTRLTVL.

The chain has TRBV6-6 and TRBJ2-7; D unresolved. The CDR3 extends over 14 amino acids. Germline CDR1 and CDR2: MNHNY and SVGAGI (reference sequence). Trimming shortened V by 0 bases and J by 0 bases, and 6 bases separated the two germline ends. CDR3 in amino acids: CASSYSDTSYEQYF. The CDR3 region has the DNA TGTGCCAGCAGTTACTCTGACACCTCCTACGAGCAGTACTTC.

The rearrangement uses TRBV19 and TRBJ1-5; D might be TRBD1 (6 bases). CDR1 LNHDA and CDR2 SQIVND come from the germline V gene (reference sequence). This CDR3 is built from 15 residues. The V and J ends lost 4 bases and 0 bases respectively, with 10 bases between them. The CDR3 loop reads CASSKKGHSNQPQHF. CDR3 sequence (DNA): TGTGCCAGTAGTAAAAAGGGACATAGCAATCAGCCCCAGCATTTT. Full variable domain (missing parts from reference TRBV19 and TRBJ1-5): DGGITQSPKYLFRKEGQNVTLSCEQNLNHDAMYWYRQDPGQGLRLIYYSQIVNDFQKGDIAEGYSVSREKKESFPLTVTSAQKNPTAFYLCASSKKGHSNQPQHFGDGTRLSIL.

This rearrangement joins TRBV10-3 to TRBJ2-7; 7 bases match TRBD2. This CDR3 contains 13 residues. Germline CDR1 and CDR2: ENHRY and SYGVKD. Unmatched junction bases numbered 13, after V lost 10 bases and J lost 7 bases. The CDR3 region has the DNA TGTGCCACCGCCCCTGGCGGGAGCTCTGAGCAGTACTTC. Protein product: CATAPGGSSEQYF.

This clonotype was counted ten times or more. The chain is built from TRBV29-1 and TRBJ2-5; weak D call: TRBD2 (5 bases). CDR1 and CDR2 from the germline V gene are SQVTM and ANQGSEA. The CDR3 totals 14 residues. Trimming stripped 6 bases from V and 2 bases from J, with 16 bases between. CDR3 in DNA: TGCAGCGTGGGTGATAAGACGGGGCAAGAGACCCAGTACTTC. Its translation is CSVGDKTGQETQYF.

The chain recombines TRBV5-1 with TRBJ2-4, with 7 nucleotides matching TRBD2. There are 15 residues in the CDR3. With V trimmed by 4 bases and J by 13 bases, 17 bases remained unmatched. From germline, CDR1 is SGHRS and CDR2 YFSETQ. CDR3 protein: CASSVLGGSSNEQYF. For the CDR3, the DNA is TGCGCCAGCAGCGTGCTTGGCGGGAGTTCAAATGAGCAGTACTTC.

This clonotype was counted only a few times. The chain uses TRBV3-1 and TRBJ2-5; D gene unclear. V lost 2 bases, J lost 5 bases, and 9 bases lay in between. Germline CDR1 is LGHDT and CDR2 is YNNKEL (reference sequence). The CDR3 length is 13 residues. CDR3 region: CASSQTNRETQYF. The DNA of the CDR3 is TGTGCCAGCAGCCAAACCAACCGGGAGACCCAGTACTTC.

In DNA, the CDR3 is TGTGCCAGCAGTTACCGTCCCGGTGCGGGAGGAAAGGACAATGAGCAGTTCTTC. Its protein is CASSYRPGAGGKDNEQFF. This chain connects TRBV6-5 to TRBJ2-1, with 8 bases fitting TRBD2. The CDR3 sequence is 18 residues long. The V segment lost 2 bases and the J segment 5 bases; nucleotides outside the gene matches: 14. CDR1 MNHEY and CDR2 SVGAGI come from the germline V gene.

The chain is built from TRBV6-2 or TRBV6-3 and TRBJ2-7; 10 bases align to TRBD2. Trimming cost V 6 bases and J 5 bases; bases outside gene matches: 7. The germline gives CDR1 MNHEY, CDR2 SVGEGT. The CDR3 sequence is 14 residues long. CDR3 DNA sequence: TGTGCCAGCAGACAAGCGGGAGGGCCCAACGAGCAGTACTTC. Its protein is CASRQAGGPNEQYF.

The genes are TRBV12-3 or TRBV12-4 and TRBJ2-7; D is unclear. The CDR3 covers 15 residues. Trimming removed 1 base from V and 0 bases from J, with 10 bases in between. In DNA form, the CDR3 reads TGTGCCAGCAGTTTAGAGGTGACACTCTCCTACGAGCAGTACTTC. Its translation is CASSLEVTLSYEQYF.

This clonotype appeared a few times. The gene calls are TRBV2 and TRBJ2-7, with a possible D match to TRBD1 (6 bases). The germline V gene has CDR1 SNHLY and CDR2 FYNNEI. This CDR3 region has 11 residues. V was cut by 7 bases and J by 3 bases, with 7 bases left in between. The CDR3 loop reads CASKGGYEQYF. CDR3 nucleotide sequence: TGTGCCAGCAAAGGGGGCTACGAGCAGTACTTC.

The J gene is TRBJ2-7, the V gene TRBV15, with D hard to call. Per germline, CDR1 LNHNV and CDR2 YYDKDF (reference sequence). The CDR3 has 15 residues. Trimming took 1 base from V and 0 from J, leaving 10 bases between them. CDR3 residues: CATSRGRVSSYEQYF. The CDR3 DNA reads as TGTGCCACCAGCAGAGGTCGGGTGAGCTCCTACGAGCAGTACTTC.

The chain has TRBV10-3 and TRBJ1-1; tentatively, D is TRBD1 (5 bases). Per germline, CDR1 ENHRY and CDR2 SYGVKD. The CDR3 contains 13 residues. CDR3 protein: CVANLGLNTEAFF. In DNA form, the CDR3 reads TGTGTCGCTAACTTGGGACTGAACACTGAAGCTTTCTTT.

J is TRBJ2-7 and V is TRBV9, with 7 positions matching TRBD2. Per germline, CDR1 SGDLS and CDR2 YYNGEE. V was pared by 0 bases and J by 7 bases, with 10 bases of the junction left unmatched. The CDR3 runs 15 residues. This CDR3 reads CASSVAGGSHNEQYF. The CDR3 DNA reads as TGTGCCAGCAGCGTAGCGGGAGGTAGCCACAATGAGCAGTACTTC. Drawing the rest from reference TRBV9 and TRBJ2-7, the complete variable domain is DSGVTQTPKHLITATGQRVTLRCSPRSGDLSVYWYQQSLDQGLQFLIQYYNGEERAKGNILERFSAQQFPDLHSELNLSSLELGDSALYFCASSVAGGSHNEQYFGPGTRLTVT.

This chain joins TRBV28 and TRBJ2-1; D perhaps matches TRBD2 (5 bases). Germline V CDR1 and CDR2: MDHEN, SYDVKM. This CDR3 region has 15 residues. The germline V and J ends were trimmed by 6 bases and 0 bases, with 12 bases remaining between them. CDR3 in amino acids: CASSLGSLSYNEQFF. In DNA, the CDR3 is TGTGCCAGCAGCCTAGGGAGTCTCTCCTACAATGAGCAGTTCTTC. The variable domain in full, with the rest retrieved from reference TRBV28 and TRBJ2-1, is DVKVTQSSRYLVKRTGEKVFLECVQDMDHENMFWYRQDPGLGLRLIYFSYDVKMKEKGDIPEGYSVSREKKERFSLILESASTNQTSMYLCASSLGSLSYNEQFFGPGTRLTVL.

The chain recombines TRBV28 with TRBJ1-1; D gene ambiguous. V was trimmed by 6 bases and J by 4 bases, leaving 15 bases between them. The germline V gene encodes CDR1 MDHEN and CDR2 SYDVKM. This CDR3 spans 14 amino acids. CDR3 DNA: TGTGCCAGCAGCCTTGACTTTCTGGGCACTGAAGCTTTCTTT. Translating gives CASSLDFLGTEAFF.

The chain uses TRBV7-2 and TRBJ2-3; D is unclear. This CDR3 has 14 residues. Trimming cost V 5 bases and J 2 bases, with 11 bases left between them. Per germline, CDR1 SGHTA and CDR2 FQGNSA. The CDR3 sequence: CASSPPLTTDTQYF. Written as DNA, the CDR3 is TGTGCCAGCAGCCCACCTCTCACCACAGATACGCAGTATTTT.

As for this clonotype: Compared with germline, one end of the junction differs, possibly owing to a read error. This chain connects TRBV4-1 to TRBJ1-2; D may be TRBD1 (5 bases). Germline values: CDR1 MGHRA, CDR2 YSYEKL. This CDR3 is 15 amino acids long. The CDR3 protein is CPSSHLQGTSYGYTF. CDR3 coding DNA: TGCCCCAGCAGCCATCTTCAGGGTACCTCCTATGGCTACACCTTC.

The chain carries TRBV7-2 and TRBJ2-5, with 16 positions matching TRBD2. CDR1 is SGHTA and CDR2 is FQGNSA in the germline V gene. CDR3 size: 16 residues. The J segment lost 4 bases and the V segment lost 6 bases, leaving 5 bases of the junction unmatched. The CDR3 DNA reads as TGTGCCAGCAGACCCGGGACTAGCGGGAGGGTAGAGACCCAGTACTTC. As protein: CASRPGTSGRVETQYF.

The chain employs TRBV12-3 or TRBV12-4 and TRBJ1-1; D gene uncertain. Trimming took off 3 bases at V and 3 bases at J, with 14 bases between the two ends. This CDR3 spans 15 amino acids. CDR3 sequence reads: CASSLGAQKDTEAFF. Here the CDR3 DNA reads TGTGCCAGCAGTTTGGGAGCTCAAAAGGACACTGAAGCTTTCTTT.

This clonotype was observed at least ten times. This chain uses TRBV12-3 or TRBV12-4 with TRBJ2-1, with D possibly called TRBD1 or TRBD2 (5 bases each). Trimming took off 5 bases at V and 9 bases at J, with 11 bases between the two ends. The length of the CDR3 is 12 residues. The DNA for the CDR3 is TGTGCCAGCAGTCCGTCTGGGGGTGAGCAGTTCTTC. This sequence encodes CASSPSGGEQFF.

The chain couples TRBV2 to TRBJ1-2; D not certain. Trimming removed 0 bases from V and 2 bases from J, with 13 bases in between. Looked up from germline, CDR1 is SNHLY and CDR2 is FYNNEI. This CDR3 has 16 residues. CDR3 sequence (DNA): TGTGCCAGCAGTGAAGCGCGGAGCAGGCCGAACTATGGCTACACCTTC. It is translated as CASSEARSRPNYGYTF.